A selection of T cell receptor beta chains follows, all from one sample in a study of untreated major depressive disorder. Measured with immunoSEQ multiplex PCR; TCRdb has only the in-frame clones, and not every one. Of about 25,000 clones in the sample, about 91% were seen once. Sequenced sample: CD4+ T cells from PBMCs. These receptors were collected from a woman aged 30 to 39 with major depressive disorder. CDR3s include the opening cysteine and the closing phenylalanine or tryptophan. The D gene is left open where the match is weak. Clone size is given for some rows only: seen once, a few or many times, or a class if the clone is expanded.

d_gene	abundance	v_gene	j_gene	CDR3aa	CDR3nt
NA	NA	TRBV25-1	TRBJ1-1	CASSDPGHAFEAFF	TGTGCCAGCAGTGACCCGGGACATGCTTTTGAAGCTTTCTTT
TRBD1	once	TRBV6-6	TRBJ2-5	CASSPMPGQGETQYF	TGTGCCAGCAGTCCTATGCCGGGACAGGGAGAGACCCAGTACTTC
NA	NA	TRBV5-8	TRBJ2-3	CASSLRLTSTDTQYF	TGTGCCAGCAGCTTGAGGCTAACTAGCACAGATACGCAGTATTTT
NA	NA	TRBV6-1	TRBJ1-1	CASSLWGIYNTEAFF	TGTGCCAGCAGTCTATGGGGGATCTACAACACTGAAGCTTTCTTT
TRBD2	NA	TRBV29-1	TRBJ2-7	CSVGRGHWTSGSEQYF	TGCAGCGTTGGAAGGGGGCATTGGACTAGCGGGAGCGAGCAGTACTTC
NA	NA	TRBV1	TRBJ2-7	CTSSQRSSGQGAYEQYF	TGCACCAGCAGCCAAAGATCCTCGGGACAGGGGGCCTACGAGCAGTACTTC
NA	NA	TRBV6-6	TRBJ2-3	CASSAYSRPDTQYF	TGTGCCAGCAGCGCGTATTCAAGGCCAGATACGCAGTATTTT
NA	NA	TRBV2	TRBJ1-5	CASSEAMGLNQPQHF	TGTGCCAGCAGTGAAGCGATGGGACTCAATCAGCCCCAGCATTTT
NA	once	TRBV9	TRBJ2-7	CASSVGPDYEQYF	TGTGCCAGCAGCGTAGGGCCCGACTACGAGCAGTACTTC
NA	NA	TRBV2	TRBJ2-1	CASRPSQTEQFF	TGTGCCAGCAGACCTAGTCAGACTGAGCAGTTCTTC
NA	NA	TRBV6-5	TRBJ2-7	CASSYRQISYEQYF	TGTGCCAGCAGTTACAGGCAGATATCCTACGAGCAGTACTTC
NA	NA	TRBV11-2	TRBJ1-2	CASSLIRENGYTF	TGTGCCAGCAGCTTAATACGGGAAAATGGCTACACCTTC
TRBD2	few	TRBV5-4	TRBJ2-7	CASSLASGDEQYF	TGTGCCAGCAGCCTGGCTAGCGGGGACGAGCAGTACTTC
TRBD2	NA	TRBV5-1	TRBJ2-2	CASSLTSGMAGELFF	TGCGCCAGCAGCTTGACTAGCGGGATGGCCGGGGAGCTGTTTTTT
NA	once	TRBV11-3	TRBJ2-7	CASSKRQDYEQYF	TGTGCCAGCAGCAAGAGACAGGACTACGAGCAGTACTTC
TRBD2	once	TRBV10-3	TRBJ2-1	CAISESSSGRVVFF	TGTGCCATCAGTGAGTCGTCTAGCGGGAGAGTTGTGTTCTTC
NA	NA	TRBV9	TRBJ2-1	CASSVEGQPYNEQFF	TGTGCCAGCAGCGTAGAAGGGCAGCCCTACAATGAGCAGTTCTTC
NA	NA	TRBV6-5	TRBJ1-2	CASSYFGGRGQDGYTF	TGTGCCAGCAGTTATTTCGGGGGTAGGGGCCAGGATGGCTACACCTTC
NA	NA	TRBV2	TRBJ2-2	CASQVDNALPGELFF	TGTGCCAGCCAGGTCGATAATGCCCTTCCCGGGGAGCTGTTTTTT
TRBD2	few	TRBV5-1	TRBJ2-1	CASSLRVLAGAYNEQFF	TGCGCCAGCAGCTTGAGAGTACTAGCGGGCGCGTACAATGAGCAGTTCTTC
NA	NA	TRBV9	TRBJ1-1	CASSVDGGHTEAFF	TGTGCCAGCAGCGTAGATGGGGGTCACACTGAAGCTTTCTTT
TRBD2	NA	TRBV11-3	TRBJ2-3	CASTKGLASTDTQYF	TGTGCCAGCACCAAAGGACTAGCGAGCACAGATACGCAGTATTTT
NA	NA	TRBV19	TRBJ2-4	CASSSTWGGTRPLQYF	TGTGCCAGTAGTTCGACGTGGGGGGGCACCCGCCCTCTTCAGTACTTC
NA	NA	TRBV25-1	TRBJ2-3	CASSESGTRADTQYF	TGTGCCAGCAGTGAATCCGGGACAAGGGCAGATACGCAGTATTTT
TRBD1	NA	TRBV7-9	TRBJ2-7	CASSAGTGEREQYF	TGTGCCAGCAGCGCCGGGACAGGGGAACGCGAGCAGTACTTC
NA	NA	TRBV9	TRBJ2-7	CASSVGQNPSYEQYF	TGTGCCAGCAGCGTAGGGCAAAATCCCTCCTACGAGCAGTACTTC
NA	NA	TRBV6-5	TRBJ1-2	CASKDSNYGYTF	TGTGCCAGCAAGGACAGCAACTATGGCTACACCTTC
NA	NA	TRBV27	TRBJ2-7	CASSRASRLDEQYF	TGTGCCAGCAGTAGGGCTAGCCGCCTAGACGAGCAGTACTTC
NA	NA	TRBV6-1	TRBJ2-5	CASSPGVGETQYF	TGTGCCAGCAGCCCGGGAGTTGGGGAGACCCAGTACTTC
TRBD2	NA	TRBV11-2	TRBJ2-2	CASSPSGLAGTGELFF	TGTGCCAGCAGCCCCTCGGGACTAGCGGGAACCGGGGAGCTGTTTTTT
NA	NA	TRBV18	TRBJ1-1	CASSPPGLNTEAFF	TGTGCCAGCTCACCACCGGGCCTTAACACTGAAGCTTTCTTT
TRBD1	NA	TRBV6-5	TRBJ1-2	CASRTPGQGSEGYTF	TGTGCCAGCAGGACCCCGGGACAGGGGTCAGAGGGCTACACCTTC
NA	NA	TRBV7-9	TRBJ1-2	CASSSRSGYTF	TGTGCCAGCAGCTCTCGTTCCGGCTACACCTTC
NA	NA	TRBV20-1	TRBJ2-1	CSASSRREQFF	TGCAGTGCTAGTTCTAGAAGGGAGCAGTTCTTC
NA	NA	TRBV11-3	TRBJ2-1	CASSFSYLGNEQFF	TGTGCCAGCAGCTTTTCTTACCTGGGCAATGAGCAGTTCTTC
TRBD1	NA	TRBV2	TRBJ1-2	CASSGGYRGHYGYTF	TGTGCCAGCAGTGGGGGGTACAGGGGGCACTATGGCTACACCTTC
NA	NA	TRBV7-9	TRBJ1-1	CASSRDTLRSMNTEAFF	TGTGCCAGCAGCCGGGACACGTTGCGATCGATGAACACTGAAGCTTTCTTT
NA	NA	TRBV7-3	TRBJ1-1	CASSDGLDTEAFF	TGTGCCAGCAGCGATGGACTGGACACTGAAGCTTTCTTT
NA	NA	TRBV2	TRBJ1-2	CASSDNGWAGTNYGYTF	TGTGCCAGCAGTGACAATGGCTGGGCAGGGACGAACTATGGCTACACCTTC
NA	NA	TRBV6-6	TRBJ2-7	CASSLARRNEQYF	TGTGCCAGCAGCCTAGCAAGAAGGAACGAGCAGTACTTC
NA	NA	TRBV9	TRBJ2-2	CASSVDQGGTGELFF	TGTGCCAGCAGCGTAGACCAGGGTGGTACCGGGGAGCTGTTTTTT
TRBD1	NA	TRBV27	TRBJ1-5	CAPTKYRDSKDQPQHF	TGTGCCCCTACCAAATACCGGGACAGTAAAGACCAGCCCCAGCATTTT
NA	medium-sized	TRBV28	TRBJ1-5	CASSSIGLGQPQHF	TGTGCCAGCAGTTCAATAGGGCTGGGCCAGCCCCAGCATTTT
NA	NA	TRBV14	TRBJ2-6	CASSQIGANVLTF	TGTGCCAGCAGCCAGATTGGGGCCAACGTCCTGACTTTC
NA	NA	TRBV20-1	TRBJ1-3	CSGEDRDTIYF	TGCAGTGGGGAGGACCGGGACACCATATATTTT
NA	NA	TRBV29-1	TRBJ2-5	CSVGGSFWGPSYF	TGCAGCGTAGGGGGAAGTTTTTGGGGACCCTCGTACTTC
NA	NA	TRBV4-2	TRBJ1-2	CASSQDGIGERGYTF	TGTGCCAGCAGCCAAGATGGGATTGGGGAACGAGGCTACACCTTC
NA	NA	TRBV6-5	TRBJ1-1	CASSSGSDTEAFF	TGTGCCAGCAGCTCGGGGTCGGACACTGAAGCTTTCTTT
NA	NA	TRBV12-5	TRBJ1-3	CASGSRWGDGNTIYF	TGTGCTAGTGGTTCGAGGTGGGGGGACGGAAACACCATATATTTT
TRBD1	NA	TRBV6-1	TRBJ1-6	CASSRDRVRDSPLHF	TGTGCCAGCAGCCGGGACAGGGTCCGGGATTCACCCCTCCACTTT
TRBD1	NA	TRBV18	TRBJ2-7	CASSPGTGSSEQYF	TGTGCCAGCTCACCCGGGACAGGGTCCTCCGAGCAGTACTTC
NA	NA	TRBV25-1	TRBJ1-2	CASSDPRGWNYGYTF	TGTGCCAGCAGTGACCCCAGAGGGTGGAACTATGGCTACACCTTC
NA	NA	TRBV19	TRBJ1-1	CASSMRGENTEAFF	TGTGCCAGTAGTATGAGGGGAGAGAACACTGAAGCTTTCTTT
NA	NA	TRBV2	TRBJ2-1	CASTSVTSYNEQFF	TGTGCCAGCACCTCTGTGACCTCCTACAATGAGCAGTTCTTC
TRBD2	NA	TRBV7-2	TRBJ2-7	CASSPGLAGFYEQYF	TGTGCCAGCAGTCCAGGACTAGCGGGGTTCTACGAGCAGTACTTC
NA	once	TRBV15	TRBJ1-5	CATSPPQVQPQHF	TGTGCCACCAGCCCCCCCCAGGTTCAGCCCCAGCATTTT
NA	NA	TRBV7-5	TRBJ2-7	CAFGDSSYEQYF	TGTGCCTTTGGGGACAGTTCCTACGAGCAGTACTTC
NA	NA	TRBV6-6	TRBJ2-6	CASSYFAGANVLTF	TGTGCCAGCAGTTATTTCGCTGGGGCCAACGTCCTGACTTTC
NA	NA	TRBV28	TRBJ1-4	CASSSTAEKLFF	TGTGCCAGCAGTTCGACAGCGGAAAAACTGTTTTTT